Given below is one T cell receptor (beta chain) in context. The repertoire was sequenced with immunoSEQ multiplex PCR; TCRdb's copy has only in-frame clones and lacks some. This table holds some 7,700 clones, around 78% found once. Germline V lookup: CDR1 SGHTA, CDR2 FQGNSA. V lost 5 bases, J lost 9 bases, and 14 bases stayed unmatched. This CDR3 is 17 amino acids long. The sample is drawn from a study of chemoradiotherapy in HPV16-positive cancers. The sample was taken from a patient who underwent chemoradiotherapy. The TCR was taken from a human donor with HPV-associated anogenital cancer. This chain uses TRBV7-2 with TRBJ1-6; 9 nucleotides agree with TRBD1. CDR3 DNA: TGTGCCAGCAGCCGTTTAACGACAGGGGGGGTGGGTTCACCCCTCCACTTT. Its translation: CASSRLTTGGVGSPLHF. Variable domain in full (rest from reference TRBV7-2 and TRBJ1-6): GAGVSQSPSNKVTEKGKDVELRCDPISGHTALYWYRQSLGQGLEFLIYFQGNSAPDKSGLPSDRFSAERTGGSVSTLTIQRTQQEDSAVYLCASSRLTTGGVGSPLHFGNGTRLTVT.